The 22 T cell receptor beta chains below all came from one sample that was sequenced in a study of blood T cells in healthy people across ages. PCR was performed a second time for about 7 to 12 cycles using a sample-barcoded 5' primer and a J-beta primer mix. Each CDR3 protein is one row after TCRdb ran MiXCR on the 5' RACE reads. The sample lists roughly 1,500,000 distinct CDR3 sequences, 30% to 35% occurring once. Sequences were obtained from blood. Every receptor here comes from a woman in her twenties or thirties in good health.

The table lists this clonotype with a few counts. This chain uses TRBV11-2 with TRBJ2-7, with a weak D call TRBD2 (5 bases). V dropped 3 bases and J dropped 6 bases, with 15 bases sitting between them. The germline gives CDR1 SGHAT, CDR2 FQNNGV. This CDR3 region has 14 residues. The CDR3 is CASSFGYGELEQYF. CDR3 in DNA: TGTGCCAGCAGCTTTGGGTACGGGGAGCTCGAGCAGTACTTC.

The V call is TRBV7-2, the J call TRBJ2-7; 7 bases agree with TRBD2. The V gene's germline CDR1 is SGHTA and CDR2 FQGNSA. The CDR3 is made up of 15 amino acids. Losses at the gene ends were 5 bases for V and 3 bases for J; bases not matched to a gene: 10. CDR3 in amino acids: CASSRGLRSGYEQYF. CDR3 DNA sequence: TGTGCCAGCAGCAGGGGACTAAGAAGTGGCTACGAGCAGTACTTC.

V is TRBV6-1 and J is TRBJ2-1, with TRBD1 matching 8 bases. CDR3 length: 16 residues. J gave up 15 bases and V 6 bases, and 22 bases lay outside the gene matches. Per germline, CDR1 MNHNS and CDR2 SASEGT. For the CDR3, the DNA is TGTGCCAGCAGCGGCCAGGGGGCTAGCCTGCTCGATAAGCGGTTCTTC. Protein sequence: CASSGQGASLLDKRFF.

This clonotype showed up just a few times. CDR3 sequence: CASSPGLAGYEQFF. In nucleotides, the CDR3 is TGCGCCAGCAGCCCGGGACTAGCGGGCTATGAGCAGTTCTTC. V and J are TRBV4-1 and TRBJ2-1; 12 nucleotides align to TRBD2. The CDR3 loop spans 14 amino acids. Germline assignment: CDR1 MGHRA and CDR2 YSYEKL. The ends lost 4 bases at V and 8 bases at J; junction bases unmatched: 3.

This clonotype was observed a handful of times. This sequence joins TRBV10-3 and TRBJ2-3; perhaps TRBD2 as D (5 bases). The CDR3 has 12 amino acids. V was cut by 3 bases and J by 9 bases, with 10 bases left in between. The V gene's germline CDR1 is ENHRY and CDR2 SYGVKD. CDR3 sequence reads: CAISDGSFTQYF. CDR3 in DNA: TGTGCCATCAGTGATGGGAGTTTCACGCAGTATTTT.

The rearrangement links TRBV3-1 to TRBJ2-5; D gene ambiguous. Deletions cut 4 bases from V and 7 bases from J, with 22 bases between. Germline V CDR1 and CDR2: LGHDT, YNNKEL (reference sequence). CDR3 length: 16 amino acids. The CDR3 sequence is CASSRTRVSNRGTQYF. In DNA form, the CDR3 reads TGTGCCAGCAGCCGAACAAGGGTTAGCAACCGAGGGACCCAGTACTTC.

V usage is TRBV24-1 and J usage is TRBJ2-1, with TRBD2 matching over 8 bases. The V and J ends lost 9 bases and 6 bases, in that order; junction bases with no gene match: 12. Germline CDR1 is KGHDR and CDR2 is SFDVKD. The CDR3 is 15 amino acids. As DNA, the CDR3 is TGTGCCACCTCGTCAATGGCGGGGGGCCCCAATGAGCAGTTCTTC. Residues: CATSSMAGGPNEQFF.

This clonotype showed up just a few times. The chain couples TRBV30 to TRBJ1-6, with D uncertain. Germline CDR1 GTSNPN, CDR2 SVGIG (reference sequence). The CDR3 has 13 amino acids. The ends were cut back, 8 bases at V and 0 bases at J, with 8 bases in the middle. The CDR3 DNA reads as TGTGCCGTGTCCAGCTCCTATAATTCACCCCTCCACTTT. Protein product: CAVSSSYNSPLHF.

The gene calls are TRBV6-1 and TRBJ2-7; TRBD1 aligns across 10 bases. J gave up 4 bases and V 3 bases, and 6 bases lay outside the gene matches. This CDR3 spans 15 amino acids. The germline gives CDR1 MNHNS, CDR2 SASEGT. DNA of the CDR3: TGTGCCAGCAGTGACGAACCGGGACAGGGGTACGAGCAGTACTTC. This sequence encodes CASSDEPGQGYEQYF.

The chain recombines TRBV24-1 with TRBJ2-1; D is unresolved. This CDR3 is built from 13 residues. Germline assignment: CDR1 KGHDR and CDR2 SFDVKD. Trimming removed 4 bases at V and 7 bases at J, with 10 bases between. The CDR3 loop reads CATSDPLVNEQFF. CDR3 bases: TGTGCCACCAGTGACCCCCTAGTTAATGAGCAGTTCTTC.

This rearrangement joins TRBV5-1 to TRBJ1-1; the D gene is possibly TRBD1 (6 bases). CDR1 SGHRS and CDR2 YFSETQ come from the germline V gene. There are 13 residues in the CDR3. V was clipped by 7 bases and J by 2 bases, with 12 bases between them. The CDR3 nucleotides read TGCGCCAGCGCTATGGACAGCAACACTGAAGCTTTCTTT. It translates to CASAMDSNTEAFF.

The chain combines TRBV5-6 with TRBJ1-2; a possible D gene is TRBD1 (6 bases). Germline V gene lookup returns CDR1 SGHDT and CDR2 YYEEEE. V dropped 0 bases and J dropped 4 bases, with 10 bases sitting between them. The CDR3 length is 14 residues. The CDR3 spells CASSLGGPIYGYTF. CDR3 sequence (DNA): TGTGCCAGCAGCTTGGGGGGGCCGATCTATGGCTACACCTTC. Drawing the rest from reference TRBV5-6 and TRBJ1-2, the complete variable domain is DAGVTQSPTHLIKTRGQQVTLRCSPKSGHDTVSWYQQALGQGPQFIFQYYEEEERQRGNFPDRFSGHQFPNYSSELNVNALLLGDSALYLCASSLGGPIYGYTFGSGTRLTVV.

The J gene is TRBJ1-5, the V gene TRBV6-1, with a tentative D call TRBD1 (6 bases). The germline gives CDR1 MNHNS, CDR2 SASEGT. The CDR3 consists of 17 residues. Deletions cut 2 bases from V and 3 bases from J, with 17 bases between. The CDR3 nucleotides read TGTGCCAGCAGTGAAAGAATTGGACAGTCTTTCAATCAGCCCCAGCATTTT. This codes for CASSERIGQSFNQPQHF.

This clonotype was seen only a few times. The chain is built from TRBV7-3 and TRBJ2-5; no firm D call. The V and J ends lost 5 bases and 4 bases respectively, with 26 bases between them. CDR3 size: 18 residues. In germline, CDR1 is SGHTA, CDR2 FQGTGA. The CDR3 is CASSPTLAAYLTTETQYF. The DNA of the CDR3 is TGTGCCAGCAGCCCCACCCTCGCAGCGTACCTCACCACAGAGACCCAGTACTTC.

Of note for this clonotype: Being one base from a much bigger clone, this may be a read error. The rearrangement uses TRBV6-2 or TRBV6-3 and TRBJ1-2; D may be TRBD1 (6 bases). The germline V gene has CDR1 MNHEY and CDR2 SVGEGT. The V end was cut by 7 bases, the J end by 5 bases, with 14 bases between. The CDR3 is made up of 13 amino acids. The chain's CDR3 is CASMPRTEYGYTF. In DNA, the CDR3 is TGTGCCAGCATGCCGCGGACAGAATATGGCTACACCTTC.

This clonotype was recorded many times. The genes are TRBV12-3 or TRBV12-4 and TRBJ2-3, with D possibly being TRBD1 (6 bases). The CDR3 is made up of 16 amino acids. V lost 2 bases and J lost 0, with 12 bases in between. The CDR3 spells CASSLSQGFSTDTQYF. Written as DNA, the CDR3 is TGTGCCAGCAGTTTATCCCAGGGGTTTAGCACAGATACGCAGTATTTT.

In this sample, this clonotype turned up a few times. J is TRBJ2-3 and V is TRBV11-1; the match to TRBD1 covers 9 bases. The trim removed 6 bases at V and 10 bases at J, leaving 8 bases unmatched. Germline CDR1 and CDR2: SGHAT and FQDESV (reference sequence). The CDR3 runs 13 residues. CDR3: CASRTLRDRAQYF. CDR3 nucleotide sequence: TGTGCCAGCAGGACCCTCCGGGACAGGGCGCAGTATTTT. Using reference TRBV11-1 and TRBJ2-3 for the parts outside the CDR3, the full variable domain is EAEVAQSPRYKITEKSQAVAFWCDPISGHATLYWYRQILGQGPELLVQFQDESVVDDSQLPKDRFSAERLKGVDSTLKIQPAELGDSAMYLCASRTLRDRAQYFGPGTRLTVL.

This clonotype has only a few counts. J is TRBJ2-1 and V is TRBV11-2; 10 nucleotides line up with TRBD2. Trimming took 5 bases from V and 4 from J; bases not matched to a gene: 8. Germline values: CDR1 SGHAT, CDR2 FQNNGV. The CDR3 has 16 residues. The CDR3 is CASSPRGSGRYNEQFF. The CDR3 DNA reads TGTGCCAGCAGCCCTCGGGGTAGCGGGAGGTACAATGAGCAGTTCTTC.

The J gene is TRBJ1-1, the V gene TRBV11-2; D not resolved. This CDR3 has 14 residues. The V and J ends lost 2 bases and 8 bases respectively, with 15 bases between them. Per germline, CDR1 SGHAT and CDR2 FQNNGV. CDR3 nucleotide sequence: TGTGCCAGCAGCTTACGTGGCAGGAGTGGGGAAGCTTTCTTT. This translates into CASSLRGRSGEAFF. Filled out from reference TRBV11-2 and TRBJ1-1, the complete variable domain reads EAGVAQSPRYKIIEKRQSVAFWCNPISGHATLYWYQQILGQGPKLLIQFQNNGVVDDSQLPKDRFSAERLKGVDSTLKIQPAKLEDSAVYLCASSLRGRSGEAFFGQGTRLTVV.

The V call is TRBV28, the J call TRBJ1-2; D call uncertain. CDR1 and CDR2 from the germline V gene are MDHEN and SYDVKM. The CDR3 is made up of 14 amino acids. Trimming left V 7 bases short and J 0 bases short, with 12 bases between. The CDR3 sequence: CASNQVLTNYGYTF. CDR3 in DNA: TGTGCCAGCAACCAGGTCCTTACTAACTATGGCTACACCTTC.

This clonotype was counted only a few times. The chain carries TRBV6-5 and TRBJ2-3, with 12 bases identical to TRBD2. This CDR3 contains 19 residues. The ends lost 3 bases at V and 3 bases at J; junction bases unmatched: 13. CDR1 is MNHEY, CDR2 SVGAGI, per germline. The CDR3 DNA reads as TGTGCCAGCAGTTATTTTTCCCTAGCGGGGGGGCTCGGGACAGATACGCAGTATTTT. Translation gives CASSYFSLAGGLGTDTQYF.

This chain uses TRBV4-2 with TRBJ2-1; 12 nucleotides match TRBD2. With 0 bases clipped from V and 10 bases from J, the junction kept 7 bases outside the gene matches. This CDR3 contains 16 residues. Germline CDR1 LGHNA, CDR2 YNFKEQ. Written as DNA, the CDR3 is TGTGCCAGCAGCCAAGAGCTAGCGGGGGGGCCCGAGGAGCAGTTCTTC. It specifies CASSQELAGGPEEQFF.